Included here is one T cell receptor beta chain sequence, with context. This sample is drawn from a study of spatial heterogeneity in lung cancer. About the study: Detected sequences consistently included more beta-chain ones than alpha-chain ones.

Described time point: blood at routine non-recurrence follow-up after resection. In each case, whole RNA from tumor, nontumor lung or frozen PBMC was sequenced unsorted. The CDR3 covers 14 residues. The V gene's germline CDR1 is ENHRY and CDR2 SYGVKD. Trimming removed 5 bases at V and 0 bases at J, with 11 bases between. One entry per CDR3 protein, called by TCRdb with MiXCR from the 5' RACE reads. In the table there are 30,000 to 35,000 distinct CDR3 sequences, 10% of which are singletons. The sample in question was PBMCs, obtained at follow-up. This chain joins TRBV10-3 and TRBJ2-7, with D uncertain. This clonotype was obtained from a female donor with early-stage non-small cell lung cancer. The CDR3 reads CAISTGLSSYEQYF. The DNA of the CDR3 is TGTGCCATCAGTACGGGTTTGAGCTCCTACGAGCAGTACTTC.